This passage covers 3 T cell receptor beta chains from one sample sequenced in a study of technical replicates of blood from several donors. The data were produced by immunoSEQ multiplex PCR, yet TCRdb's version contains in-frame clones alone and is incomplete. The table has fewer than 85,000 clones, 90% to 95% seen once; the top ten hold about 0.35%. The sequenced sample consisted of T cells isolated from PBMCs. The receptors were gathered from a human donor in good health.

This clone appeared once. The chain recombines TRBV10-3 with TRBJ2-1; TRBD2 is a possible D gene (5 bases). Germline loops: CDR1 ENHRY, CDR2 SYGVKD. The CDR3 contains 14 residues. V was clipped by 0 bases and J by 6 bases, with 9 bases between them. CDR3 in amino acids: CAISESEGGNEQFF. DNA of the CDR3: TGTGCCATCAGTGAGTCGGAAGGAGGCAATGAGCAGTTCTTC.

J is TRBJ2-5 and V is TRBV30, with D uncertain. V gave up 3 bases and J gave up 7 bases, with 12 bases separating them. Germline V CDR1 and CDR2: GTSNPN, SVGIG (reference sequence). The CDR3 contains 12 residues. Here the CDR3 DNA reads TGTGCCTGGAGCCCGTCCGAGAGGACCCAGTACTTC. Amino acids: CAWSPSERTQYF.

CDR3 sequence: CASSHGQLTSGGSYNEQFF. As DNA, the CDR3 is TGTGCCAGCAGCCACGGACAGTTGACTAGCGGGGGCTCCTACAATGAGCAGTTCTTC. The gene calls are TRBV7-2 and TRBJ2-1; TRBD2 aligns across 12 bases. Germline V gives CDR1 SGHTA, CDR2 FQGNSA. V was clipped by 5 bases and J by 0 bases; unmatched bases: 11. CDR3 length: 19 amino acids.